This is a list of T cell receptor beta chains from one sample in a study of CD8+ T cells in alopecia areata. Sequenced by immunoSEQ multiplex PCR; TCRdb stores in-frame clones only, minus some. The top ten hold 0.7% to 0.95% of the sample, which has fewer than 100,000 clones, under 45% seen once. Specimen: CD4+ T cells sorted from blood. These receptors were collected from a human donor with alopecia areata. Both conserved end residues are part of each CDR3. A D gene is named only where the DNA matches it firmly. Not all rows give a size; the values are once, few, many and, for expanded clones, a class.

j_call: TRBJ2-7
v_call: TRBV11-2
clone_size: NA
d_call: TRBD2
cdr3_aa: CASSLSGGGYEQYF
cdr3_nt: TGTGCCAGCAGCTTGAGCGGGGGGGGATACGAGCAGTACTTC

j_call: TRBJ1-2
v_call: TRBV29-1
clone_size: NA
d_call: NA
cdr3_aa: CSAQGLGGYTF
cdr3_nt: TGCAGCGCACAGGGCCTTGGCGGCTACACCTTC

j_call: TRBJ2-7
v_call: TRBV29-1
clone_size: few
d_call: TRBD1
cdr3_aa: CSVTGTVSYEQYF
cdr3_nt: TGCAGCGTTACCGGGACAGTCTCCTACGAGCAGTACTTC

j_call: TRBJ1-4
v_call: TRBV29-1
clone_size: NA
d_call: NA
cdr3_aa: CSSGSPGEKLFF
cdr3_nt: TGCAGCTCCGGATCACCCGGTGAAAAACTGTTTTTT

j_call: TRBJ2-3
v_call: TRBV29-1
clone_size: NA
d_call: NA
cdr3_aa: CSARRDPTDTQYF
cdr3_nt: TGCAGCGCGAGACGGGACCCTACAGATACGCAGTATTTT

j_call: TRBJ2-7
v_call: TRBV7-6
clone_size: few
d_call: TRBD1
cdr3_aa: CASSSSPPRQGNNEQYF
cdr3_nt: TGTGCCAGCAGCTCTTCCCCTCCGAGACAGGGGAATAACGAGCAGTACTTC

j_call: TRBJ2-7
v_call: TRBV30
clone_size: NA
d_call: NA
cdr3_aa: CAWSGLSYEQYF
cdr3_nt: TGTGCCTGGAGTGGGCTTTCCTACGAGCAGTACTTC

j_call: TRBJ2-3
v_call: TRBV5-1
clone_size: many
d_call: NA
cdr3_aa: CASSLDVTSTDTQYF
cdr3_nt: TGCGCCAGCAGCTTGGACGTCACTAGCACAGATACGCAGTATTTT

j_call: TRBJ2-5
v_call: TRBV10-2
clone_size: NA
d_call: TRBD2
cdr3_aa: CASSGLAGRGETQYF
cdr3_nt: TGCGCCAGCAGTGGACTAGCGGGAAGAGGGGAGACCCAGTACTTC

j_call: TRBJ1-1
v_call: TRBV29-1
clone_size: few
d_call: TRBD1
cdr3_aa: CSVVVTGGDAEAFF
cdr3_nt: TGCAGCGTTGTGGTAACAGGGGGCGACGCTGAAGCTTTCTTT

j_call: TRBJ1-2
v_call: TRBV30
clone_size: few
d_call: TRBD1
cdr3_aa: CAWESGQGVYGYTF
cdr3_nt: TGTGCCTGGGAATCAGGACAGGGAGTTTATGGCTACACCTTC

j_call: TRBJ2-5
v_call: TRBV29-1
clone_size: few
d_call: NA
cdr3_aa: CSVRNQETQYF
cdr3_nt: TGCAGCGTTCGAAACCAAGAGACCCAGTACTTC

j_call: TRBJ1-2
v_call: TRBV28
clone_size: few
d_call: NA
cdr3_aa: CASNRQIYGYTF
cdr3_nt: TGTGCCAGCAATCGACAGATCTATGGCTACACCTTC

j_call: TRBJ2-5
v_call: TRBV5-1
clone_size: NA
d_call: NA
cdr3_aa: CASSLERGYQETQYF
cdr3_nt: TGCGCCAGCAGCTTGGAGAGGGGGTACCAAGAGACCCAGTACTTC

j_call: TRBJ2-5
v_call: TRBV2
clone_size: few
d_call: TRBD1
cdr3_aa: CASTGDRSSSAQYF
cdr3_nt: TGTGCCAGCACCGGGGACAGGTCGAGTTCGGCCCAGTACTTC

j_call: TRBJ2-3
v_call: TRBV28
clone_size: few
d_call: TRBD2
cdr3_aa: CASSFGLAGTQYF
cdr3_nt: TGTGCCAGCAGTTTTGGACTAGCCGGTACGCAGTATTTT

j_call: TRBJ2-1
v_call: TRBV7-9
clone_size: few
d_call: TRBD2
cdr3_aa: CASSARAGGRNSDEQFF
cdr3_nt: TGTGCCAGCAGCGCTAGGGCGGGAGGGCGGAATAGCGATGAGCAGTTCTTC

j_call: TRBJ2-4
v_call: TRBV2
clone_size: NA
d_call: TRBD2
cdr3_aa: CASSAAGNIQYF
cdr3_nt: TGTGCCAGCAGCGCAGCGGGGAACATTCAGTACTTC

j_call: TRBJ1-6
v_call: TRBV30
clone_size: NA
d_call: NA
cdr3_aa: CAWSKGGESPLHF
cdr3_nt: TGTGCCTGGAGTAAAGGGGGGGAATCACCCCTCCACTTT